The following is a TCR beta chain sequence with its context. Measured with immunoSEQ multiplex PCR; TCRdb has only the in-frame clones, and not every one. Altogether 75,000 to 100,000 clones are present, around 92% being singletons, with the ten largest covering around 1.8%. The data derive from a study of T cell changes during pregnancy in multiple sclerosis. The CDR3 sequence is 11 residues long. Trimming cost V 11 bases and J 3 bases; bases outside gene matches: 3. Germline lookup yields CDR1 SNHLY and CDR2 FYNNEI. The V gene is TRBV2, the J gene TRBJ2-7; 8 bases line up with TRBD1. The sample consisted of peripheral blood, taken after pregnancy. The receptor's source is a female donor in good health, enrolled as a control in a pregnancy study. CDR3 sequence: CAGGTGYEQYF. For the CDR3, the DNA is TGTGCCGGTGGGACAGGCTACGAGCAGTACTTC.